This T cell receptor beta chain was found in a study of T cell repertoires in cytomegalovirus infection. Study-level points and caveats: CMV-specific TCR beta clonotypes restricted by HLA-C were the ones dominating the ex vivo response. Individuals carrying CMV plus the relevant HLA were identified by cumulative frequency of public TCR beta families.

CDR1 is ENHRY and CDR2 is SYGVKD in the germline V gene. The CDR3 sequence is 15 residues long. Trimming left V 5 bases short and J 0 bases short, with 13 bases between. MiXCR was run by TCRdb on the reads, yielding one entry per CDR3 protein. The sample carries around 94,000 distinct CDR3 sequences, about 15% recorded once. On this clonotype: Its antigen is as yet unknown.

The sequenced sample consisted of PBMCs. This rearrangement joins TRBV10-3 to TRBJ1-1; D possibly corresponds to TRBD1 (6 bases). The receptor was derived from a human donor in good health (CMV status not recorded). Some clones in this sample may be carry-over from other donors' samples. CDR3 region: CAISPGQQMNTEAFF. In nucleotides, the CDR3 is TGTGCCATCAGTCCCGGACAGCAAATGAACACTGAAGCTTTCTTT.